Detailed here is one TCR beta chain. Time point in this sample: pretreatment peripheral blood. The CDR3 sequence is 15 residues long. Germline-derived CDR1 and CDR2 are GTSNPN and SVGIG (reference sequence). The J segment lost 3 bases and the V segment lost 0 bases, leaving 3 bases of the junction unmatched. The sample originates from a study of PD-L1 blockade in urothelial cancer. PCRs were each spiked with synthetic TCR analog templates. The protocol was immunoSEQ multiplex PCR, while the TCRdb copy is restricted to in-frame clones and leaves out a portion. The sample lists 55,000 to 80,000 clones; roughly 86% were seen once.

The chain is built from TRBV30 and TRBJ2-3; 10 bases match TRBD2. This clonotype was obtained from a man between 60 and 75 years old with urothelial cancer. Sequences were derived from PBMCs, sampled around atezolizumab (anti-PD-L1) treatment. DNA of the CDR3: TGTGCCTGGAGTGTATTTAGCGGGGGGACAGATACGCAGTATTTT. Its protein is CAWSVFSGGTDTQYF.